This passage covers 20 T cell receptor beta chains from one sample sequenced in a study of cytomegalovirus exposure and HLA in healthy donors. PCR primers comprised 60 Vbeta and 13 Jbeta primers. Clones were sequenced by immunoSEQ multiplex PCR, and TCRdb holds only the in-frame ones, with some missing. The sample consists of 130,000 to 150,000 clones, roughly 80% of them appearing once. Sequencing was done on a sample of PBMCs. All receptors derive from a man in his forties in good health and CMV-seropositive.

This sequence joins TRBV9 and TRBJ2-7; TRBD2 aligns across 12 bases. Germline lookup yields CDR1 SGDLS and CDR2 YYNGEE. V shed 3 bases and J 2 bases; nucleotides not matched to a gene: 12. The CDR3 is made up of 18 amino acids. CDR3 sequence (DNA): TGTGCCAGCAGCGCTACCCGTTCCGGACTAGCGGGGACCTACGAGCAGTACTTC. It specifies CASSATRSGLAGTYEQYF.

This clone was seen only a few times. This sequence joins TRBV5-1 and TRBJ2-1; possibly TRBD2 for D (5 bases). This CDR3 spans 14 amino acids. V was trimmed by 2 bases and J by 0 bases, leaving 6 bases between them. Germline values: CDR1 SGHRS, CDR2 YFSETQ. CDR3 in amino acids: CASSFGSSYNEQFF. The CDR3 DNA reads as TGCGCCAGCAGCTTTGGGAGCTCCTACAATGAGCAGTTCTTC.

Only one count was recorded for this clone. This rearrangement joins TRBV30 to TRBJ1-1; a possible D gene is TRBD1 (5 bases). V was shortened by 0 bases and J by 7 bases, with 15 bases between the two germline ends. Germline assignment: CDR1 GTSNPN and CDR2 SVGIG (reference sequence). The CDR3 runs 14 residues. CDR3 sequence (DNA): TGTGCCTGGAGTGTGGGACTGGGGCTCGGTGAAGCTTTCTTT. Its protein product is CAWSVGLGLGEAFF.

This rearrangement joins TRBV9 to TRBJ2-5, with D tentatively TRBD2 (7 bases). This CDR3 has 17 amino acids. The V end was cut by 4 bases, the J end by 5 bases, with 24 bases between. Germline V lookup: CDR1 SGDLS, CDR2 YYNGEE. This CDR3 is CASSNRRGGAPGETQYF. In nucleotides, the CDR3 is TGTGCCAGCAGCAACCGAAGGGGGGGGGCACCAGGGGAGACCCAGTACTTC.

This rearrangement joins TRBV27 to TRBJ2-1, with TRBD2 identical over 7 bases. CDR1 is MNHEY, CDR2 SMNVEV, per germline (reference sequence). The CDR3 is made up of 15 amino acids. V was pared by 3 bases and J by 2 bases, with 4 bases of the junction left unmatched. CDR3 coding DNA: TGTGCCAGCAGTTTCTCTAGCGGAGCCTACAATGAGCAGTTCTTC. This codes for CASSFSSGAYNEQFF.

Only one count was recorded for this clone. J is TRBJ2-5 and V is TRBV7-9, with 8 nucleotides matching TRBD2. Germline V gene sequence: CDR1 SEHNR, CDR2 FQNEAQ (reference sequence). The CDR3 runs to 16 residues. With 0 bases clipped from V and 0 bases from J, the junction kept 3 bases outside the gene matches. DNA of the CDR3: TGTGCCAGCAGCTTAGCGTGGCGGGAGGACCAAGAGACCCAGTACTTC. This sequence encodes CASSLAWREDQETQYF.

The chain uses TRBV4-1 and TRBJ1-2; a weak D match, TRBD1 (5 bases). The CDR3 extends over 16 amino acids. The germline V and J ends were trimmed by 0 bases and 2 bases, with 13 bases remaining between them. CDR1 is MGHRA, CDR2 YSYEKL, per germline. CDR3 bases: TGCGCCAGCAGCCAAGAGCATAGACAGCCAAACTATGGCTACACCTTC. As protein: CASSQEHRQPNYGYTF.

The chain carries TRBV27 and TRBJ2-1; 8 bases are a match to TRBD2. Germline V gene lookup returns CDR1 MNHEY and CDR2 SMNVEV (reference sequence). V lost 5 bases and J lost 5; bases outside the gene matches: 11. The CDR3 has 16 amino acids. This CDR3 reads CASSPYQAGDNNEQFF. The CDR3 DNA reads TGTGCCAGCAGTCCATATCAAGCGGGAGATAACAATGAGCAGTTCTTC.

The chain uses TRBV7-3 and TRBJ1-1; D gene uncertain. The V end was cut by 2 bases, the J end by 1 base, with 5 bases between. The CDR3 contains 13 residues. Per germline, CDR1 SGHTA and CDR2 FQGTGA. CDR3 loop: CASSLGQNTEAFF. CDR3 DNA: TGTGCCAGCAGCTTAGGGCAGAACACTGAAGCTTTCTTT.

This clone was counted between two and nine times. The genes are TRBV10-3 and TRBJ1-3; 7 bases align to TRBD1. The CDR3 contains 16 residues. The germline V gene encodes CDR1 ENHRY and CDR2 SYGVKD. After removal of 0 bases from V and 2 bases from J, the junction contained 4 bases not matched to a gene. The CDR3 DNA reads TGTGCCATCAGTGAGTCAGCTACAGGGGCTGGAAACACCATATATTTT. As protein: CAISESATGAGNTIYF.

The chain has TRBV18 and TRBJ2-3; possible D gene TRBD1, 5 bases. The V end lost 0 bases, the J end lost 1 base, and 17 bases lay between the germline ends. Per germline, CDR1 KGHSH and CDR2 LQKENI. There are 18 residues in the CDR3. The CDR3 sequence is CASSPPSRAAGGTDTQYF. The CDR3 coding sequence is TGTGCCAGCTCACCACCATCCAGGGCAGCAGGAGGCACAGATACGCAGTATTTT.

This clone was recorded once. J is TRBJ2-7 and V is TRBV19; tentative D call: TRBD1 (5 bases). The CDR3 is made up of 14 amino acids. Looked up from germline, CDR1 is LNHDA and CDR2 is SQIVND (reference sequence). V lost 6 bases, J lost 3 bases, and 15 bases lay in between. The DNA for the CDR3 is TGTGCCAGTAGCCCGGTAGGGGCTAGCTACGAGCAGTACTTC. Its translation: CASSPVGASYEQYF.

V and J are TRBV7-9 and TRBJ2-2; D possibly corresponds to TRBD1 (5 bases). V lost 3 bases and J 5 bases, leaving 10 bases between the germline ends. CDR3 length equals 14 residues. Germline V gene sequence: CDR1 SEHNR, CDR2 FQNEAQ (reference sequence). CDR3 residues: CASSLAGRTGELFF. CDR3 DNA: TGTGCCAGCAGCTTGGCAGGGCGAACCGGGGAGCTGTTTTTT.

V is TRBV30 and J is TRBJ1-4; D is undetermined. The V end was cut by 2 bases, the J end by 7 bases, with 11 bases between. This CDR3 has 13 amino acids. Germline V CDR1 and CDR2: GTSNPN, SVGIG (reference sequence). The CDR3 here is CAWSFEVGEKLFF. The CDR3 nucleotides read TGTGCCTGGAGTTTCGAGGTTGGTGAAAAACTGTTTTTT.

The J gene is TRBJ2-2, the V gene TRBV9; D not certain. Trimming removed 2 bases from V and 6 bases from J, with 11 bases in between. The V gene's germline CDR1 is SGDLS and CDR2 YYNGEE. The CDR3 totals 14 residues. CDR3 nucleotide sequence: TGTGCCAGCAGCGTTTCAGGTTTGCCCGGGGAGCTGTTTTTT. This codes for CASSVSGLPGELFF.

This rearrangement joins TRBV7-6 to TRBJ1-1; D not resolved. Germline values: CDR1 SGHVS, CDR2 FNYEAQ. CDR3 length equals 14 residues. Trimming cost V 5 bases and J 1 base, with 11 bases left between them. CDR3 sequence reads: CASSPSSGNTEAFF. The CDR3 region has the DNA TGTGCCAGCAGCCCGAGTAGTGGGAACACTGAAGCTTTCTTT. Combining the CDR3 with reference TRBV7-6 and TRBJ1-1 gives the whole variable domain GAGVSQSPRYKVTKRGQDVALRCDPISGHVSLYWYRQALGQGPEFLTYFNYEAQQDKSGLPNDRFSAERPEGSISTLTIQRTEQRDSAMYRCASSPSSGNTEAFFGQGTRLTVV.

This clone was seen once. V is TRBV27 and J is TRBJ1-1; TRBD1 matches 8 bases. Germline V gives CDR1 MNHEY, CDR2 SMNVEV (reference sequence). The CDR3 sequence is 16 residues long. The junction had 15 bases not matched to a gene; V was cut back by 7 bases and J by 5 bases. DNA of the CDR3: TGTGCCAGCACCACCGGAGGGGGACAGGTCCTAACTGAAGCTTTCTTT. Its protein product is CASTTGGGQVLTEAFF.

This clone was seen only a few times. The chain is built from TRBV7-9 and TRBJ1-2; 8 nucleotides align to TRBD1. CDR3 size: 15 residues. V trimming: 4 bases; J trimming: 4 bases; junction bases outside the gene matches: 8. Per the germline V gene, CDR1 is SEHNR and CDR2 is FQNEAQ (reference sequence). In nucleotides, the CDR3 is TGTGCCAGCAGCTCGTCAGGGGGCGTGGGCTATGGCTACACCTTC. Its translation: CASSSSGGVGYGYTF.

This chain joins TRBV27 and TRBJ2-3; D is perhaps TRBD1 (5 bases). Deletions cut 6 bases from V and 1 base from J, with 11 bases between. This CDR3 is 14 amino acids long. The germline V gene encodes CDR1 MNHEY and CDR2 SMNVEV (reference sequence). CDR3 coding DNA: TGTGCCAGCAGGTCAACCAGGGGCACAGATACGCAGTATTTT. It specifies CASRSTRGTDTQYF.

This clone was seen once. The gene calls are TRBV7-2 and TRBJ2-7; TRBD2 is a possible D gene (6 bases). The CDR3 extends over 12 amino acids. Between the trimmed V and J ends, which lost 2 bases and 6 bases, there was a span of 8 bases. Germline CDR1 and CDR2: SGHTA and FQGNSA. CDR3 residues: CASSLMGGEQYF. In DNA, the CDR3 is TGTGCCAGCAGCTTAATGGGGGGCGAGCAGTACTTC.